The 18 T cell receptor beta chains presented below share a single source sample, sequenced in a study of T cell responses to AZD1222 COVID-19 vaccine. This table comes from immunoSEQ multiplex PCR, and its TCRdb copy is limited to in-frame clones, with some not included. This table has 100,000 to 150,000 clones, less than 90% appearing once. Source: peripheral blood, taken on day 0 of AZD1222 vaccination. The receptors originated from an adult in good health.

The chain couples TRBV5-1 to TRBJ2-2; possibly TRBD2 for D (5 bases). CDR3 length equals 14 residues. V was cut by 3 bases and J by 5 bases, with 11 bases left in between. Germline V gene data show CDR1 as SGHRS and CDR2 as YFSETQ. CDR3 in amino acids: CASSSWTGTGELFF. The CDR3 DNA reads TGCGCCAGCAGCTCCTGGACTGGGACCGGGGAGCTGTTTTTT.

V and J are TRBV7-6 and TRBJ1-5, with D unresolved. Germline V lookup: CDR1 SGHVS, CDR2 FNYEAQ. The CDR3 spans 13 residues. The V end lost 2 bases, the J end lost 6 bases, and 8 bases lay between the germline ends. Here the CDR3 reads CASSLSLGQPQHF. The CDR3 DNA reads TGTGCCAGCAGCTTATCACTCGGTCAGCCCCAGCATTTT.

The J gene is TRBJ1-5, the V gene TRBV19; perhaps TRBD1 as D (5 bases). This CDR3 is built from 15 residues. V dropped 8 bases and J dropped 0 bases, with 14 bases sitting between them. The V gene's germline CDR1 is LNHDA and CDR2 SQIVND (reference sequence). The CDR3 here is CASGDSHYSNQPQHF. CDR3 DNA: TGTGCCAGTGGAGACAGCCATTATAGCAATCAGCCCCAGCATTTT.

The chain's CDR3 is CASSRRTGTAYNEQFF. CDR3 bases: TGCGCCAGCAGCCGGCGGACAGGAACAGCCTACAATGAGCAGTTCTTC. The V call is TRBV4-3, the J call TRBJ2-1; 7 bases agree with TRBD1. CDR3 length: 16 amino acids. After removal of 4 bases from V and 2 bases from J, the junction contained 8 bases not matched to a gene. Germline CDR1 LGHNA, CDR2 YSLEER.

This rearrangement joins TRBV5-4 to TRBJ2-7, with D perhaps given as TRBD1 or TRBD2 (6 bases each). Per germline, CDR1 SGHNT and CDR2 YYREEE (reference sequence). The V end was cut by 4 bases, the J end by 4 bases, with 15 bases between. This CDR3 is built from 14 residues. This CDR3 is CASSHKGGNYEQYF. Here the CDR3 DNA reads TGTGCCAGCAGCCACAAGGGGGGAAATTACGAGCAGTACTTC.

V and J are TRBV10-1 and TRBJ2-7; D unclear. The CDR3 length is 15 residues. The V gene lost 10 bases and the J gene lost 8 bases, with 27 bases spanning the gap. Germline V gene lookup returns CDR1 WNHNN and CDR2 SYGVQD (reference sequence). CDR3 region: CATAVEGRAPSKQYF. CDR3 nucleotides: TGCGCCACAGCAGTGGAAGGTAGAGCCCCCTCGAAGCAGTACTTC.

The rearrangement links TRBV7-9 to TRBJ2-7, with 10 bases identical to TRBD1. This CDR3 has 17 amino acids. Germline V gene sequence: CDR1 SEHNR, CDR2 FQNEAQ (reference sequence). V shed 5 bases and J 1 base; nucleotides not matched to a gene: 11. Here the CDR3 reads CASSRAGQGLRSYEQYF. CDR3 DNA: TGTGCCAGCAGCCGAGCGGGACAGGGGCTAAGGTCCTACGAGCAGTACTTC.

The chain combines TRBV10-3 with TRBJ2-1; 12 bases are shared with TRBD2. J lost 7 bases, V lost 3 bases, and 16 bases had no gene match. Germline CDR1 and CDR2: ENHRY and SYGVKD. The CDR3 consists of 19 residues. CDR3 sequence (DNA): TGTGCCATCAGTGAAAAGCACGGGCTAGCGGGAGGGAATGAAAATGAGCAGTTCTTC. This gives the protein CAISEKHGLAGGNENEQFF.

The chain uses TRBV28 and TRBJ2-7; 7 bases map to TRBD2. This CDR3 spans 12 amino acids. Losses at the gene ends were 8 bases for V and 7 bases for J; bases not matched to a gene: 8. Per germline, CDR1 MDHEN and CDR2 SYDVKM. The CDR3: CASVASGREQYF. The CDR3 DNA reads as TGTGCCAGCGTGGCTAGCGGACGTGAGCAGTACTTC.

CDR3 sequence (DNA): TGTGCCAGCAGGGGGCCTCTAGCGAGTAGCACAGATACGCAGTATTTT. This translates into CASRGPLASSTDTQYF. This chain joins TRBV28 and TRBJ2-3; possibly TRBD2 for D (6 bases). The CDR3 totals 16 residues. Per the germline V gene, CDR1 is MDHEN and CDR2 is SYDVKM. Trimming removed 6 bases at V and 0 bases at J, with 16 bases between.

This sequence joins TRBV5-1 and TRBJ2-5, with 9 bases identical to TRBD2. V lost 5 bases, J lost 1 base, and 6 bases stayed unmatched. The CDR3 is 15 residues long. Germline CDR1 SGHRS, CDR2 YFSETQ. The CDR3 nucleotides are TGCGCCAGCAGGGATGTAGCGGGAGCCCAAGAGACCCAGTACTTC. Its translation is CASRDVAGAQETQYF.

The chain is built from TRBV6-5 and TRBJ1-2; 9 positions agree with TRBD1. CDR1 and CDR2 (germline): MNHEY, SVGAGI. V gave up 0 bases and J gave up 4 bases; unmatched junction bases: 3. The CDR3 is 15 amino acids. The CDR3 reads CASSYSPGQGYGYTF. DNA of the CDR3: TGTGCCAGCAGTTACTCGCCGGGACAGGGCTATGGCTACACCTTC.

This sequence joins TRBV28 and TRBJ1-4, with D possibly TRBD1 on 6 matching bases. CDR1 MDHEN and CDR2 SYDVKM come from the germline V gene. The CDR3 covers 14 residues. The V end lost 7 bases, the J end lost 9 bases, and 18 bases lay between the germline ends. CDR3 amino acids: CASTLRGEVKKLFF. CDR3 in DNA: TGTGCCAGCACCCTGAGGGGGGAGGTGAAAAAACTGTTTTTT.

The rearrangement uses TRBV27 and TRBJ2-7, with D possibly matching TRBD1 (6 bases). Trimming shortened V by 6 bases and J by 4 bases, and 19 bases separated the two germline ends. The CDR3 contains 15 residues. The germline gives CDR1 MNHEY, CDR2 SMNVEV (reference sequence). The CDR3 is CASRQSTGFLYEQYF. CDR3 sequence (DNA): TGTGCCAGCAGGCAATCGACAGGATTTCTTTACGAGCAGTACTTC.

The chain links TRBV11-3 to TRBJ1-4, with D possibly matching TRBD1 (6 bases). Germline values: CDR1 SGHNT, CDR2 YENEEA. The CDR3 totals 14 residues. The V end lost 7 bases, the J end lost 5 bases, and 14 bases lay between the germline ends. The CDR3 DNA reads as TGTGCCAGCAACGTCGGGACACCGAATGAAAAACTGTTTTTT. Translated: CASNVGTPNEKLFF.

The genes are TRBV11-2 and TRBJ1-1, with no clear D. This CDR3 has 13 amino acids. V shed 1 base and J shed 6 bases, with 9 bases lying between them. Germline values: CDR1 SGHAT, CDR2 FQNNGV. The CDR3 sequence: CASSLVGSSEAFF. DNA for the CDR3: TGTGCCAGCAGCTTAGTCGGCAGCTCTGAAGCTTTCTTT.

V and J are TRBV29-1 and TRBJ1-1; TRBD1 might be the D (6 bases). This CDR3 is 12 amino acids long. The V and J ends lost 6 bases and 2 bases respectively, with 10 bases between them. The germline V gene encodes CDR1 SQVTM and CDR2 ANQGSEA. DNA for the CDR3: TGCAGCGTAGGACAGAGAAACACTGAAGCTTTCTTT. Amino acids: CSVGQRNTEAFF.

This clone was seen just once. The genes are TRBV5-1 and TRBJ2-7; D unclear. Germline CDR1 and CDR2: SGHRS and YFSETQ. Trimming removed 5 bases at V and 3 bases at J, with 18 bases between. The CDR3 runs to 15 residues. CDR3 in amino acids: CASRTGSTTRYEQYF. In nucleotides, the CDR3 is TGCGCCAGCAGAACCGGGTCCACAACCCGCTACGAGCAGTACTTC.